This TCR beta chain is from a study of sequential checkpoint blockade in melanoma. This sample's treatment: randomized to nivolumab then ipilimumab (arm A) or the reverse (arm B). Assay: immunoSEQ multiplex PCR; the TCRdb copy retains only in-frame clones and omits some. The data hold approximately 1,200 clones, with approximately 19% observed a single time. CDR3 length equals 14 residues. V dropped 6 bases and J dropped 2; count of bases not matched to a gene: 2. Germline CDR1 is KGHSH and CDR2 is LQKENI. The sequence derives from a human donor with melanoma. The sequences come from tumor tissue (inferred from file names), collected from a patient given nivolumab and ipilimumab in sequence. The chain has TRBV18 and TRBJ1-4, with 8 bases that match TRBD1. The CDR3 nucleotides read TGTGCCAGCTCGGACAGGGTTACTAATGAAAAACTGTTTTTT. It translates to CASSDRVTNEKLFF.